A selection of T cell receptor beta chains follows, all from one sample in a study of T cells in Graves' hyperthyroidism and ophthalmopathy. TCRdb recomputed calls from the multiplex PCR reads with MiXCR, one row per CDR3 protein. The sample carries 250,000 to 400,000 distinct CDR3 sequences, around 13% recorded once. The sequencing input was blood. These receptors came from a woman aged 40 to 50 with Graves' ophthalmopathy. The CDR3 runs from the conserved cysteine through the conserved F or W. The D gene is left open where the match is weak. For some rows the clone size is stated as once, few or many, or as a class when expanded; others skip it.

j_gene: TRBJ2-5
abundance: many
d_gene: -
v_gene: TRBV20-1
CDR3nt: TGCAGTGCCCAGGGACTTTTTCTCCAGGGCCAAGAGACCCAGTACTTC
CDR3aa: CSAQGLFLQGQETQYF

j_gene: TRBJ2-3
abundance: -
d_gene: -
v_gene: TRBV5-1
CDR3nt: TGCGCCAGCAGCTCCCTGGGGGGAGCCACAGATACGCAGTATTTT
CDR3aa: CASSSLGGATDTQYF

j_gene: TRBJ1-2
abundance: -
d_gene: -
v_gene: TRBV19
CDR3nt: TGTGCCAGTAGTCCGGGCCTGAAAGTTTGGTATGGCTACACCTTC
CDR3aa: CASSPGLKVWYGYTF

j_gene: TRBJ2-1
abundance: many
d_gene: -
v_gene: TRBV4-1
CDR3nt: TGCGCCAGCAGCCTTCAGCCGGGGAGCGATGAGCAGTTCTTC
CDR3aa: CASSLQPGSDEQFF

j_gene: TRBJ2-6
abundance: -
d_gene: -
v_gene: TRBV2
CDR3nt: TGTGCCAGCAGTGAAGCGCTTGTAGGGCGAGCATTGTCTGGGGCCAACGTCCTGACTTTC
CDR3aa: CASSEALVGRALSGANVLTF

j_gene: TRBJ2-1
abundance: many
d_gene: TRBD2
v_gene: TRBV3-1
CDR3nt: TGTGCCAGCAGCCATTCTAGCGGGGGTTGGGACAATGAGCAGTTCTTC
CDR3aa: CASSHSSGGWDNEQFF

j_gene: TRBJ2-2
abundance: many
d_gene: -
v_gene: TRBV2
CDR3nt: TGTGCCAGCAGTGTTGGGGGGCCGAGATCGAGTAGAGTGTTTTTT
CDR3aa: CASSVGGPRSSRVFF

j_gene: TRBJ1-4
abundance: many
d_gene: -
v_gene: TRBV2
CDR3nt: TGTGCCAGCAGTGGGGGGACCCCAGGAAAACTGTTTTTT
CDR3aa: CASSGGTPGKLFF

j_gene: TRBJ2-1
abundance: many
d_gene: TRBD1
v_gene: TRBV24-1
CDR3nt: TGTGCCACCAGCACTCCAGACAGGGTCTCCTACAATGAGCAGTTCTTC
CDR3aa: CATSTPDRVSYNEQFF

j_gene: TRBJ1-4
abundance: -
d_gene: -
v_gene: TRBV4-1
CDR3nt: TGCGCCAGCAGCCAAGTGAGGTTTCAGGGCGTTGAAAAACTGTTTTTT
CDR3aa: CASSQVRFQGVEKLFF

j_gene: TRBJ1-1
abundance: few
d_gene: -
v_gene: TRBV6-4
CDR3nt: TGTGCCAGCAGTGACGACGGCGCCAGAGCTTTCTTT
CDR3aa: CASSDDGARAFF

j_gene: TRBJ2-3
abundance: many
d_gene: TRBD2
v_gene: TRBV5-1
CDR3nt: TGCGCCAGCAACCCACTAGCGGGGGGCACAGATACGCAGTATTTT
CDR3aa: CASNPLAGGTDTQYF

j_gene: TRBJ1-5
abundance: many
d_gene: -
v_gene: TRBV7-2
CDR3nt: TGTGCCAGCAGCTCCCAGGGGTCCCTCAATCAGCCCCAGCATTTT
CDR3aa: CASSSQGSLNQPQHF

j_gene: TRBJ2-3
abundance: many
d_gene: TRBD2
v_gene: TRBV2
CDR3nt: TGTGCCAGCCACCTAGCGGCTAGCACAGATACGCAGTATTTT
CDR3aa: CASHLAASTDTQYF

j_gene: TRBJ2-7
abundance: many
d_gene: TRBD2
v_gene: TRBV6-1
CDR3nt: TGTGCCAGCAGCCGGACTAGCGACTACGAGCAGTACTTC
CDR3aa: CASSRTSDYEQYF

j_gene: TRBJ1-1
abundance: many
d_gene: TRBD1
v_gene: TRBV11-2
CDR3nt: TGTGCCAGCAGCTTTAGGAGGAAGGGGGCCGGGGAAGCTTTCTTT
CDR3aa: CASSFRRKGAGEAFF

j_gene: TRBJ1-1
abundance: many
d_gene: TRBD1
v_gene: TRBV6-1
CDR3nt: TGTGCCAGCAGGACCCCGGGACAGGGGACCCAAGCTTTCTTT
CDR3aa: CASRTPGQGTQAFF

j_gene: TRBJ2-3
abundance: many
d_gene: -
v_gene: TRBV10-1
CDR3nt: TGCGCCAGCAGTGGGGGAACAGATACGCAGTATTTT
CDR3aa: CASSGGTDTQYF

j_gene: TRBJ2-1
abundance: -
d_gene: -
v_gene: TRBV5-1
CDR3nt: TGCGCCAGCAGCTTAAGGCTCAGCCCCTCCTACAATGAGCAGTTCTTC
CDR3aa: CASSLRLSPSYNEQFF

j_gene: TRBJ1-3
abundance: many
d_gene: -
v_gene: TRBV28
CDR3nt: TGTGCCAGCATCGGGACCTCCACTGGAAACACCATATATTTT
CDR3aa: CASIGTSTGNTIYF

j_gene: TRBJ1-2
abundance: -
d_gene: TRBD1
v_gene: TRBV7-8
CDR3nt: TGTGCCAGCAGCTTAGGCGGACAGGGTGGGGGCTACACCTTC
CDR3aa: CASSLGGQGGGYTF